This entry is about one T cell receptor (beta chain). What it binds is unknown. These data are taken from a study of beta chain features in type 1 diabetes. Purity exceeding 95% was reached by all sorted populations. The CDR3 contains 14 residues. Germline CDR1 reads SGHTA; CDR2 reads FQGNSA. Trimming left V 1 base short and J 5 bases short, with 11 bases between. Study observations and caveats: For patients, the naive, central memory and Treg TCRB repertoires appeared more alike than for healthy donors. TCRB CDR3s were moderately but significantly shorter in Type 1 diabetes patients in all four CD4+ subsets.

The whole isolated RNA underwent reverse transcription, so sequencing captured expressed TCRB transcripts. Only in-frame clones appear in the TCRdb table, and some are missing; sequencing was by immunoSEQ multiplex PCR. The sample consists of roughly 130,000 clones, around a tenth of them appearing once. The sequenced material came from central memory CD4+ T cells from blood. This receptor was taken from a man aged 18 to 29 in good health. The chain carries TRBV7-2 and TRBJ1-1, with D uncertain. The CDR3 DNA is TGTGCCAGCAGCTTAGGAAGAGGGAGAACTGAAGCTTTCTTT. Protein product: CASSLGRGRTEAFF.